What follows are 29 T cell receptor beta chains derived from one specimen sequenced in a study of cytomegalovirus exposure and HLA in healthy donors. The PCR ran on 60 Vbeta and 13 Jbeta primers. Produced via immunoSEQ multiplex PCR; TCRdb's table is partial and in-frame only. This table has 150,000 to 200,000 clones, around nine tenths appearing once. Sequencing used PBMCs. The receptors derive from a woman aged 18-29 years in good health and CMV-seronegative.

This chain joins TRBV5-1 and TRBJ2-1; 12 bases line up with TRBD2. Germline V gene lookup returns CDR1 SGHRS and CDR2 YFSETQ. Trimming removed 1 base from V and 7 bases from J; junction bases left unmatched: 9. The CDR3 covers 17 residues. In DNA form, the CDR3 reads TGCGCCAGCAGCTTGTGGCCTAGCGGGGGGGCTGGGAATGAGCAGTTCTTC. Translated, it gives CASSLWPSGGAGNEQFF. Drawing the rest from reference TRBV5-1 and TRBJ2-1, the complete variable domain is KAGVTQTPRYLIKTRGQQVTLSCSPISGHRSVSWYQQTPGQGLQFLFEYFSETQRNKGNFPGRFSGRQFSNSRSEMNVSTLELGDSALYLCASSLWPSGGAGNEQFFGPGTRLTVL.

The V gene is TRBV6-5, the J gene TRBJ2-1, with D tentatively TRBD2 (5 bases). CDR3 size: 12 residues. V was pared by 6 bases and J by 9 bases, with 12 bases between. From germline, CDR1 is MNHEY and CDR2 SVGAGI. The DNA of the CDR3 is TGTGCCAGCAGGCGCCCTCGGGGTGAGCAGTTCTTC. This sequence encodes CASRRPRGEQFF.

The J gene is TRBJ2-2, the V gene TRBV6-4; TRBD1 matches at 9 bases. Per germline, CDR1 MRHNA and CDR2 SNTAGT. V lost 3 bases, J lost 3 bases, and 2 bases stayed unmatched. The CDR3 is 15 residues long. CDR3 nucleotide sequence: TGTGCCAGCAGTGAGGGGGACAGGGACACCGGGGAGCTGTTTTTT. Amino acids: CASSEGDRDTGELFF.

The CDR3 loop reads CASSGRQDYNEQFF. Here the CDR3 DNA reads TGTGCCAGCAGCGGTCGGCAGGACTACAATGAGCAGTTCTTC. This chain uses TRBV7-9 with TRBJ2-1; D remains unclear. The V gene's germline CDR1 is SEHNR and CDR2 FQNEAQ (reference sequence). Trimming took off 5 bases at V and 3 bases at J, with 11 bases between the two ends. CDR3 length equals 14 residues.

The V call is TRBV9, the J call TRBJ2-2, with a weak D call TRBD1 (6 bases). This CDR3 region has 15 residues. Trimming left V 0 bases short and J 3 bases short, with 9 bases between. Germline values: CDR1 SGDLS, CDR2 YYNGEE. The CDR3 DNA reads as TGTGCCAGCAGCGTAGACAGGGCCCACACCGGGGAGCTGTTTTTT. This sequence encodes CASSVDRAHTGELFF.

This clone was seen a few times. The chain employs TRBV4-2 and TRBJ1-4; D is uncertain. Trimming took 4 bases from V and 5 from J, leaving 2 bases between them. The CDR3 spans 11 residues. Germline lookup yields CDR1 LGHNA and CDR2 YNFKEQ. DNA of the CDR3: TGTGCCAGCAGCCCAAATGAAAAACTGTTTTTT. It yields the protein CASSPNEKLFF.

This clone has only a few counts. V and J are TRBV6-1 and TRBJ1-2; 9 positions agree with TRBD1. The length of the CDR3 is 16 residues. Germline CDR1 is MNHNS and CDR2 is SASEGT. With V trimmed by 0 bases and J by 9 bases, 11 bases remained unmatched. The CDR3 DNA is TGTGCCAGCAGTGAAGCCTTACGCCCACAGGGGGCGAGCTACACCTTC. Translation: CASSEALRPQGASYTF.

The chain uses TRBV19 and TRBJ2-7; weak D call: TRBD1 (5 bases). CDR1 is LNHDA, CDR2 SQIVND, per germline (reference sequence). The CDR3 sequence is 12 residues long. Trimming shortened V by 8 bases and J by 4 bases, and 12 bases separated the two germline ends. For the CDR3, the DNA is TGTGCCAGTGGACAATCAGGATACGAGCAGTACTTC. This gives the protein CASGQSGYEQYF.

V and J are TRBV4-1 and TRBJ2-3; 7 bases fit TRBD1. This CDR3 spans 17 amino acids. Germline V gene lookup returns CDR1 MGHRA and CDR2 YSYEKL. Unmatched junction bases numbered 10, after V lost 1 base and J lost 3 bases. CDR3 in amino acids: CASSQGNRQGVTDTQYF. The CDR3 DNA follows: TGCGCCAGCAGCCAAGGAAATCGGCAGGGGGTGACAGATACGCAGTATTTT.

The V and J genes are TRBV7-9 and TRBJ1-1; D might be TRBD1 (6 bases). The CDR3 runs 14 residues. The germline gives CDR1 SEHNR, CDR2 FQNEAQ (reference sequence). V lost 3 bases and J lost 6, with 14 bases in between. The CDR3 loop reads CASSFPLGGPEAFF. The CDR3 region has the DNA TGTGCCAGCAGCTTCCCGTTAGGGGGACCTGAAGCTTTCTTT.

V is TRBV27 and J is TRBJ2-7, with D possibly being TRBD2 (6 bases). The germline V and J ends were trimmed by 6 bases and 3 bases, with 12 bases remaining between them. Germline CDR1 and CDR2: MNHEY and SMNVEV (reference sequence). This CDR3 spans 13 amino acids. The CDR3 DNA reads as TGTGCCAGCAGGGAGGACGGGAGCTACGAGCAGTACTTC. Translation: CASREDGSYEQYF.

This chain's CDR3 is CASSLLGRTTAYGYTF. The CDR3 DNA is TGTGCCAGCAGCTTGCTGGGCAGGACTACGGCCTATGGCTACACCTTC. The V call is TRBV5-5, the J call TRBJ1-2, with D unresolved. The CDR3 loop spans 16 amino acids. Germline CDR1 and CDR2: SGHKS and YYEKEE (reference sequence). V gave up 1 base and J gave up 4 bases, with 17 bases separating them.

This clone occurred a few times. This chain's CDR3 is CASSYSPGSGANVLTF. CDR3 DNA: TGTGCCAGCAGTTACTCGCCCGGCTCTGGGGCCAACGTCCTGACTTTC. This chain connects TRBV6-5 to TRBJ2-6, with no clear D. CDR1 is MNHEY and CDR2 is SVGAGI in the germline V gene. CDR3 size: 16 residues. The V end lost 0 bases, the J end lost 0 bases, and 6 bases lay between the germline ends.

The chain combines TRBV9 with TRBJ1-2; tentatively, D is TRBD1 (5 bases). Germline lookup yields CDR1 SGDLS and CDR2 YYNGEE. The length of the CDR3 is 14 residues. Trimming stripped 3 bases from V and 4 bases from J, with 13 bases between. Written as DNA, the CDR3 is TGTGCCAGCAGCGCCAGTGGGCAGGGCTATGGCTACACCTTC. Amino acid sequence: CASSASGQGYGYTF.

The J gene is TRBJ1-1, the V gene TRBV2; 7 nucleotides align to TRBD1. CDR1 and CDR2 from the germline V gene are SNHLY and FYNNEI. The CDR3 sequence is 14 residues long. V was pared by 8 bases and J by 5 bases, with 11 bases of the junction left unmatched. The DNA of the CDR3 is TGTGCCAGCGCTAGAGGGGGCCGTCCTACTGAAGCTTTCTTT. It yields the protein CASARGGRPTEAFF.

This sequence joins TRBV5-6 and TRBJ1-3; 9 nucleotides match TRBD1. Losses at the gene ends were 2 bases for V and 2 bases for J; bases not matched to a gene: 2. Germline V gene lookup returns CDR1 SGHDT and CDR2 YYEEEE. The CDR3 length is 15 residues. The CDR3 DNA reads as TGTGCCAGCAGCTTTGGACAGGGGACTGGAAACACCATATATTTT. It is translated as CASSFGQGTGNTIYF.

This sequence joins TRBV27 and TRBJ1-1, with D maybe TRBD1 (5 bases). V was shortened by 8 bases and J by 0 bases, with 13 bases between the two germline ends. From germline, CDR1 is MNHEY and CDR2 SMNVEV (reference sequence). The CDR3 spans 14 residues. CDR3 sequence: CASARERVNTEAFF. CDR3 nucleotides: TGTGCCAGCGCCAGGGAAAGGGTGAACACTGAAGCTTTCTTT.

V gene TRBV29-1 combines with J gene TRBJ2-1; 7 positions agree with TRBD1. Germline loops: CDR1 SQVTM, CDR2 ANQGSEA. V was pared by 4 bases and J by 6 bases, with 9 bases of the junction left unmatched. The length of the CDR3 is 14 residues. The CDR3 sequence is CSVGQGEARNEQFF. The CDR3 DNA follows: TGCAGCGTTGGACAGGGTGAGGCCCGCAATGAGCAGTTCTTC.

The CDR3 DNA follows: TGTGCCAGCAGCCCCTTGGGGGGACTAGCGGGAGGGGGGTCCTACAATGAGCAGTTCTTC. It is translated as CASSPLGGLAGGGSYNEQFF. The chain links TRBV7-3 to TRBJ2-1, with 16 bases lining up with TRBD2. The ends lost 5 bases at V and 1 base at J; junction bases unmatched: 11. Germline CDR1 SGHTA, CDR2 FQGTGA. This CDR3 contains 20 residues.

V gene TRBV4-1 combines with J gene TRBJ2-7; TRBD2 might be the D (6 bases). The CDR3 runs 13 residues. V shed 9 bases and J shed 0 bases, with 12 bases lying between them. Germline CDR1 and CDR2: MGHRA and YSYEKL. CDR3 DNA: TGCGCCAGTAGCGGTCAGAACTCCTACGAGCAGTACTTC. Encoded protein: CASSGQNSYEQYF.

This clone was counted a single time. The chain carries TRBV27 and TRBJ2-1; TRBD2 matches at 7 bases. Per the germline V gene, CDR1 is MNHEY and CDR2 is SMNVEV (reference sequence). V was pared by 5 bases and J by 7 bases, with 14 bases of the junction left unmatched. The CDR3 has 16 amino acids. The CDR3 spells CASSELAYSKGNEQFF. CDR3 bases: TGTGCCAGCAGTGAACTAGCGTATTCAAAGGGGAATGAGCAGTTCTTC.

The count of this clone is one. V is TRBV4-1 and J is TRBJ1-2, with a tentative D call TRBD1 (6 bases). The V end was cut by 0 bases, the J end by 2 bases, with 19 bases between. The CDR3 runs 18 residues. Germline V lookup: CDR1 MGHRA, CDR2 YSYEKL. This CDR3 is CASSQDGTTRGRNYGYTF. The CDR3 coding sequence is TGCGCCAGCAGCCAAGATGGAACGACAAGGGGGAGAAACTATGGCTACACCTTC.

V usage is TRBV7-2 and J usage is TRBJ2-7; TRBD2 aligns across 11 bases. Trimming cost V 2 bases and J 2 bases; bases outside gene matches: 5. The CDR3 loop spans 16 amino acids. The germline CDR1 and CDR2 sequences are SGHTA and FQGNSA. CDR3 in amino acids: CASSLPLSGGAYEQYF. The DNA of the CDR3 is TGTGCCAGCAGCTTACCACTTAGCGGGGGGGCCTACGAGCAGTACTTC.

The chain couples TRBV18 to TRBJ2-7; D might be TRBD1 (5 bases). The V end lost 3 bases, the J end lost 1 base, and 10 bases lay between the germline ends. This CDR3 has 14 amino acids. CDR1 and CDR2 from the germline V gene are KGHSH and LQKENI. CDR3: CASSPPGQSYEQYF. The DNA of the CDR3 is TGTGCCAGCTCACCCCCAGGGCAATCCTACGAGCAGTACTTC.

This clone was counted a few times. The chain combines TRBV6-1 with TRBJ2-7; 8 bases agree with TRBD1. Germline V gene sequence: CDR1 MNHNS, CDR2 SASEGT. Germline trimming cut 0 bases from V and 3 bases from J; bases unmatched to any gene: 13. CDR3 length: 18 residues. The CDR3 sequence: CASSEALRTGLLYYEQYF. The CDR3 DNA follows: TGTGCCAGCAGTGAAGCGCTTCGGACAGGGCTTTTGTACTACGAGCAGTACTTC.

The chain links TRBV21-1 to TRBJ2-2; the table assigns TRBD2, which was not confirmed against the DNA. TRBV21-1 is deemed a pseudogene. The CDR3 runs 15 residues. CDR3: CASSTLQTDTGELFF. The DNA for the CDR3 is TGTGCCAGCAGCACCCTCCAGACTGACACCGGGGAGCTGTTTTTT.

V is TRBV19 and J is TRBJ1-1, with D hard to call. The CDR3 length is 12 residues. Germline values: CDR1 LNHDA, CDR2 SQIVND (reference sequence). V dropped 3 bases and J dropped 7 bases, with 9 bases sitting between them. CDR3 sequence: CASSMADNEAFF. The CDR3 DNA reads TGTGCCAGTAGTATGGCAGATAATGAAGCTTTCTTT.

The chain carries TRBV28 and TRBJ1-1; TRBD1 aligns across 7 bases. In germline, CDR1 is MDHEN, CDR2 SYDVKM. CDR3 length equals 13 residues. With 6 bases clipped from V and 8 bases from J, the junction kept 9 bases outside the gene matches. The CDR3 is CASSPPVQGEAFF. CDR3 DNA sequence: TGTGCCAGCAGCCCCCCCGTACAGGGGGAAGCTTTCTTT.

The chain employs TRBV28 and TRBJ1-3; D is unresolved. Germline values: CDR1 MDHEN, CDR2 SYDVKM. V was trimmed by 3 bases and J by 6 bases, leaving 9 bases between them. The CDR3 consists of 13 residues. CDR3 DNA sequence: TGTGCCAGCAGTTTCGTGGAGGCAAACACCATATATTTT. Its translation is CASSFVEANTIYF.